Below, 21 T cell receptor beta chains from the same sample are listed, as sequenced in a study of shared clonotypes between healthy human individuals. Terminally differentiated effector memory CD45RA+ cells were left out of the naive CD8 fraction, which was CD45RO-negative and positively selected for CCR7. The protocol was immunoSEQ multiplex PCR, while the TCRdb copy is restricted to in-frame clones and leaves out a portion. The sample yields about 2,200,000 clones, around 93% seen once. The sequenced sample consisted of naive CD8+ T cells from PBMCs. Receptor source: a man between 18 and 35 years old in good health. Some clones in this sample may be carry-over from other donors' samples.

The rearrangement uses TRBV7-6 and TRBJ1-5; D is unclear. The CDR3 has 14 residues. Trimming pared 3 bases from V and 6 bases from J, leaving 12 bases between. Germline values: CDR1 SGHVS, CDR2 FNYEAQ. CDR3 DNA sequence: TGTGCCAGCAGCTTCTTAGGGCAATTTCAGCCCCAGCATTTT. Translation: CASSFLGQFQPQHF.

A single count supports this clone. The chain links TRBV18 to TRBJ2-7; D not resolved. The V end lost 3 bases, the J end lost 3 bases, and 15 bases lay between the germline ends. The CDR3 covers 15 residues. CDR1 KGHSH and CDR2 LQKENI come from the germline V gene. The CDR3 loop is CASSPQKGLNYEQYF. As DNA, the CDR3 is TGTGCCAGCTCACCCCAAAAGGGTTTGAACTACGAGCAGTACTTC.

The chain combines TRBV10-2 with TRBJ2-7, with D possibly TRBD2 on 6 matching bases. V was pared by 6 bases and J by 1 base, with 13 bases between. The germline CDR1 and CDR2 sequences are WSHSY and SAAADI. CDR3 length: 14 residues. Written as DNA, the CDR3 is TGCGCCAGCAGCTGGGGTGGGGGGTCCTACGAGCAGTACTTC. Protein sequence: CASSWGGGSYEQYF.

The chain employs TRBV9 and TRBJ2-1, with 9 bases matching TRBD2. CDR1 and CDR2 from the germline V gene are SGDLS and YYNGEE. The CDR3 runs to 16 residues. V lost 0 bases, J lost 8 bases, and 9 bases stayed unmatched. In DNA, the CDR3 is TGTGCCAGCAGCGTAGCCAGCGGGAGGCCGGTCCATGAGCAGTTCTTC. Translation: CASSVASGRPVHEQFF.

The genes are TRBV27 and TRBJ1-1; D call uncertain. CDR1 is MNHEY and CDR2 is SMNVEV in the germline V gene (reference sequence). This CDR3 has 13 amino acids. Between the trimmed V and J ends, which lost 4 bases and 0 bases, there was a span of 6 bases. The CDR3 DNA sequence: TGTGCCAGCAGTTCTTTAATGAACACTGAAGCTTTCTTT. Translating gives CASSSLMNTEAFF.

CDR3 amino acids: CASWDSPHGYTF. DNA for the CDR3: TGTGCCAGTTGGGACAGCCCACATGGCTACACCTTC. The chain joins TRBV19 to TRBJ1-2; 7 nucleotides align to TRBD1. Germline V gives CDR1 LNHDA, CDR2 SQIVND (reference sequence). This CDR3 spans 12 amino acids. Trimming took 8 bases from V and 6 from J; bases not matched to a gene: 6.

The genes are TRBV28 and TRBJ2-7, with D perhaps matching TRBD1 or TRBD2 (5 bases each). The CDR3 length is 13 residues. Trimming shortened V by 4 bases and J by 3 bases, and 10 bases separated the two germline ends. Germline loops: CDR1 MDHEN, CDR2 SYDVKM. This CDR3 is CASSWGRNYEQYF. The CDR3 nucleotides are TGTGCCAGCAGTTGGGGACGCAACTACGAGCAGTACTTC.

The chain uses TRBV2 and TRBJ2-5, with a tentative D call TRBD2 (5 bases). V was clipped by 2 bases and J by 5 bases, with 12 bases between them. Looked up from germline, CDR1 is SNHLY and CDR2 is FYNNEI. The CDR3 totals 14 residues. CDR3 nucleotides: TGTGCCAGCAGTGAACGAACGGGCGGGGAGACCCAGTACTTC. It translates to CASSERTGGETQYF.

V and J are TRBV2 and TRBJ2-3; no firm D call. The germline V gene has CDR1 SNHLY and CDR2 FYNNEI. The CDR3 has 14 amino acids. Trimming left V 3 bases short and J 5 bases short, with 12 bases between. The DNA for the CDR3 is TGTGCCAGCAGTGATTTGCCGATTGGAGATACGCAGTATTTT. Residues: CASSDLPIGDTQYF. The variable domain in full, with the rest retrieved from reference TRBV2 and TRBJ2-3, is EPEVTQTPSHQVTQMGQEVILRCVPISNHLYFYWYRQILGQKVEFLVSFYNNEISEKSEIFDDQFSVERPDGSNFTLKIRSTKLEDSAMYFCASSDLPIGDTQYFGPGTRLTVL.

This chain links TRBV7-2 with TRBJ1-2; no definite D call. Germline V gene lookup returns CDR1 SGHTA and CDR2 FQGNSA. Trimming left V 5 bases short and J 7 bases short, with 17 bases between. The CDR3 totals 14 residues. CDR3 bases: TGTGCCAGCAGCCCGGGATACCGCAAGGCTGGCTACACCTTC. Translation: CASSPGYRKAGYTF.

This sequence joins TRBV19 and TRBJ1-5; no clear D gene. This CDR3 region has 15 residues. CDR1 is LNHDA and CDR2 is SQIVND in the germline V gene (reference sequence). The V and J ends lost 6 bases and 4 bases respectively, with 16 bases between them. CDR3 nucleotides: TGTGCCAGTAGCCGTTTTCCAGGTGATAATCAGCCCCAGCATTTT. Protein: CASSRFPGDNQPQHF.

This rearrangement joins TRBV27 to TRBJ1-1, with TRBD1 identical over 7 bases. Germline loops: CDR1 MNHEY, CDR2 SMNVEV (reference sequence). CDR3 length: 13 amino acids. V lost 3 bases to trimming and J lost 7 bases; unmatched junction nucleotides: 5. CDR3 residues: CASSFMAGGEAFF. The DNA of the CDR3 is TGTGCCAGCAGTTTTATGGCAGGGGGTGAAGCTTTCTTT.

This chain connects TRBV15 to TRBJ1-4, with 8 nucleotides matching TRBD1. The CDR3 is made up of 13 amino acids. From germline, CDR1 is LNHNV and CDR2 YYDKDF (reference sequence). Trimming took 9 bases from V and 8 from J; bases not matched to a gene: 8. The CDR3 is CATNDRGREKLFF. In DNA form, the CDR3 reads TGTGCCACTAATGACAGGGGAAGGGAAAAACTGTTTTTT.

The CDR3 DNA follows: TGCGCCAGCAGTGGGTTTGAGGTGGCCACCGGGGAGCTGTTTTTT. It codes for CASSGFEVATGELFF. The rearrangement uses TRBV4-1 and TRBJ2-2; no firm D call. Germline V gene sequence: CDR1 MGHRA, CDR2 YSYEKL. V lost 6 bases, J lost 4 bases, and 15 bases lay in between. This CDR3 has 15 amino acids.

The CDR3 spells CASSEPAEDYNEQFF. The CDR3 bases are TGTGCCAGCAGTGAACCGGCGGAGGACTACAATGAGCAGTTCTTC. This chain joins TRBV6-1 and TRBJ2-1; possibly TRBD2 for D (5 bases). Germline V gene sequence: CDR1 MNHNS, CDR2 SASEGT. V shed 2 bases and J shed 3 bases, with 11 bases lying between them. The CDR3 covers 15 residues.

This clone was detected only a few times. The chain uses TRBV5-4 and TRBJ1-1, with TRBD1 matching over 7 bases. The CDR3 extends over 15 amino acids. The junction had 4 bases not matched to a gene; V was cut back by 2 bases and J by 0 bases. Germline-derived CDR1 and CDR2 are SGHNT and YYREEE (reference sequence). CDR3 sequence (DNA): TGTGCCAGCAGCTTAGAACAGGGGATGAACACTGAAGCTTTCTTT. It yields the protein CASSLEQGMNTEAFF.

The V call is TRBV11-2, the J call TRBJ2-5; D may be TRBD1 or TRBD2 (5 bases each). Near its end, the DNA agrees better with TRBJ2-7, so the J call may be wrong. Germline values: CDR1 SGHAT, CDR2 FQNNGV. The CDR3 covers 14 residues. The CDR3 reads CASSSNGAPYEQYF. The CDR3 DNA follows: TGTGCCAGCAGCTCCAACGGGGCACCCTACGAGCAGTACTTC.

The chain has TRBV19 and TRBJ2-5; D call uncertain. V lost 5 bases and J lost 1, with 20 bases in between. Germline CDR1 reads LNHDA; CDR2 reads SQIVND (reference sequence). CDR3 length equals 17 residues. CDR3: CASSSTLLGRTQETQYF. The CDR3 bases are TGTGCCAGTAGTTCAACCCTCCTCGGCCGGACCCAAGAGACCCAGTACTTC. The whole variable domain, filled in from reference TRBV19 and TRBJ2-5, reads DGGITQSPKYLFRKEGQNVTLSCEQNLNHDAMYWYRQDPGQGLRLIYYSQIVNDFQKGDIAEGYSVSREKKESFPLTVTSAQKNPTAFYLCASSSTLLGRTQETQYFGPGTRLLVL.

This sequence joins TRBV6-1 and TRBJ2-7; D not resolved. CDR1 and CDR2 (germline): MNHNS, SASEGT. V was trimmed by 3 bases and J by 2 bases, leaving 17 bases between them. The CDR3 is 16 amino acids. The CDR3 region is CASSEETSWPPYEQYF. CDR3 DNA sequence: TGTGCCAGCAGTGAGGAGACTTCCTGGCCGCCCTACGAGCAGTACTTC.

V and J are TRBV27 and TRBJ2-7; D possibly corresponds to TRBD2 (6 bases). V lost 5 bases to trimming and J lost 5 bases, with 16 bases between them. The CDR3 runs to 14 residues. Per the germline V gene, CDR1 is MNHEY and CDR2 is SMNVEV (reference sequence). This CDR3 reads CASSPGTPGDEQYF. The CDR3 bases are TGTGCCAGCAGTCCCGGGACTCCCGGGGACGAGCAGTACTTC.

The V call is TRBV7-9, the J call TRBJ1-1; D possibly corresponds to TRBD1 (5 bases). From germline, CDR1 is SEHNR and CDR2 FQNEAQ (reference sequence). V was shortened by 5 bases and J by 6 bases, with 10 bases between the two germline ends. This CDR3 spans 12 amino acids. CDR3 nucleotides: TGTGCCAGCAGCGTGGGGGGTCCTGAAGCTTTCTTT. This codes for CASSVGGPEAFF.